These 19 T cell receptor beta chains share one sample of origin, sequenced in a study of cytomegalovirus exposure and HLA in healthy donors. Here immunoSEQ multiplex PCR was the method, and the copy in TCRdb shows in-frame clones only, minus some. The sample has roughly 60,000 clones, about 90% seen once; the top ten hold around 1.4%. Sequencing was performed on PBMCs. These receptor sequences come from a woman younger than 35 in good health and CMV-seronegative.

The genes are TRBV6-5 and TRBJ1-6; 9 positions match TRBD1. V gave up 6 bases and J gave up 9 bases; unmatched junction bases: 6. The CDR3 extends over 14 amino acids. Germline V lookup: CDR1 MNHEY, CDR2 SVGAGI. CDR3 in DNA: TGTGCCAGCAGCTCCACAGGGGGCGGTTCACCCCTCCACTTT. This gives the protein CASSSTGGGSPLHF.

The rearrangement links TRBV19 to TRBJ2-7; the D gene is possibly TRBD1 (6 bases). CDR1 and CDR2 from the germline V gene are LNHDA and SQIVND (reference sequence). Trimming stripped 4 bases from V and 6 bases from J, with 13 bases between. The CDR3 consists of 13 residues. The CDR3 region has the DNA TGTGCCAGTAGTAACCGGGACACCCTCGAGCAGTACTTC. Residues: CASSNRDTLEQYF.

The CDR3 sequence: CASSSWTEGNTIYF. The DNA for the CDR3 is TGTGCCAGCAGCTCCTGGACAGAAGGAAACACCATATATTTT. The chain has TRBV11-2 and TRBJ1-3, with D possibly being TRBD1 (6 bases). Trimming took off 4 bases at V and 4 bases at J, with 11 bases between the two ends. Looked up from germline, CDR1 is SGHAT and CDR2 is FQNNGV. The length of the CDR3 is 14 residues.

The chain links TRBV7-6 to TRBJ2-5; 13 nucleotides agree with TRBD2. V shed 3 bases and J 2 bases; nucleotides not matched to a gene: 0. The CDR3 has 15 residues. Germline CDR1 and CDR2: SGHVS and FNYEAQ. For the CDR3, the DNA is TGTGCCAGCAGCTTGACTAGCGGGAGGCAAGAGACCCAGTACTTC. Encoded protein: CASSLTSGRQETQYF. Using reference TRBV7-6 and TRBJ2-5 for the parts outside the CDR3, the full variable domain is GAGVSQSPRYKVTKRGQDVALRCDPISGHVSLYWYRQALGQGPEFLTYFNYEAQQDKSGLPNDRFSAERPEGSISTLTIQRTEQRDSAMYRCASSLTSGRQETQYFGPGTRLLVL.

This chain joins TRBV4-1 and TRBJ1-4; perhaps TRBD1 as D (5 bases). The germline gives CDR1 MGHRA, CDR2 YSYEKL. Trimming took 1 base from V and 8 from J, leaving 14 bases between them. This CDR3 is built from 15 residues. The CDR3: CASSQVSPGGEKLFF. For the CDR3, the DNA is TGCGCCAGCAGCCAAGTCTCACCCGGGGGGGAAAAACTGTTTTTT.

This clone was found once. The chain has TRBV5-1 and TRBJ1-1; D is unresolved. The CDR3 has 14 amino acids. V was clipped by 4 bases and J by 5 bases, with 15 bases between them. In germline, CDR1 is SGHRS, CDR2 YFSETQ. In DNA form, the CDR3 reads TGCGCCAGCAGCGACGCCAGATCGGGGACTGAAGCTTTCTTT. Protein: CASSDARSGTEAFF.

The chain joins TRBV15 to TRBJ2-5; 8 bases are a match to TRBD2. V gave up 1 base and J gave up 4 bases; unmatched junction bases: 8. The V gene's germline CDR1 is LNHNV and CDR2 YYDKDF (reference sequence). The CDR3 contains 16 residues. CDR3 region: CATSRVASGRSETQYF. The CDR3 nucleotides read TGTGCCACCAGCAGAGTGGCCAGCGGGAGATCAGAGACCCAGTACTTC. The whole variable domain, filled in from reference TRBV15 and TRBJ2-5, reads DAMVIQNPRYQVTQFGKPVTLSCSQTLNHNVMYWYQQKSSQAPKLLFHYYDKDFNNEADTPDNFQSRRPNTSFCFLDIRSPGLGDTAMYLCATSRVASGRSETQYFGPGTRLLVL.

The chain joins TRBV7-8 to TRBJ2-5; no reliable D call. The CDR3 length is 13 residues. CDR1 is SGHVS, CDR2 FQNEAQ, per germline. The V end was cut by 1 base, the J end by 3 bases, with 6 bases between. The CDR3: CASSLVSEETQYF. In nucleotides, the CDR3 is TGTGCCAGCAGCTTAGTGTCAGAAGAGACCCAGTACTTC.

Worth noting for this clone: Relative to the germline gene, one junction end is altered; a read error may explain this. The chain joins TRBV7-9 to TRBJ1-1, with D tentatively TRBD1 (6 bases). The CDR3 has 11 residues. In germline, CDR1 is SEHNR, CDR2 FQNEAQ (reference sequence). For the CDR3, the DNA is TGTGCCAGCACAAGGGACACGGAAGCTTTCTTT. Translation gives CASTRDTEAFF.

The chain is built from TRBV6-4 and TRBJ1-2; 7 positions match TRBD1. Trimming cost V 2 bases and J 7 bases; bases outside gene matches: 7. Germline V gives CDR1 MRHNA, CDR2 SNTAGT. The CDR3 is made up of 14 amino acids. The CDR3 sequence is CASSDGQGGLGYTF. The CDR3 nucleotides read TGTGCCAGCAGTGACGGTCAGGGGGGACTTGGCTACACCTTC.

This chain joins TRBV4-3 and TRBJ2-7; D is unresolved. Germline loops: CDR1 LGHNA, CDR2 YSLEER. Trimming took off 5 bases at V and 7 bases at J, with 21 bases between the two ends. The CDR3 sequence is 15 residues long. As DNA, the CDR3 is TGCGCCAGCAGCGTTACCCCAACTTATTATCCGGAGCAGTACTTC. Translation: CASSVTPTYYPEQYF.

Only one count was recorded for this clone. The chain joins TRBV14 to TRBJ1-2; tentative D call: TRBD1 (5 bases). Trimming took off 4 bases at V and 3 bases at J, with 9 bases between the two ends. The germline V gene has CDR1 SGHDN and CDR2 FVKESK. This CDR3 is 13 amino acids long. CDR3 bases: TGTGCCAGCAGCCTACAGGAATACTATGGCTACACCTTC. The encoded protein is CASSLQEYYGYTF.

The gene calls are TRBV6-1 and TRBJ1-5; 9 nucleotides match TRBD1. The CDR3 covers 15 residues. V was pared by 4 bases and J by 6 bases, with 7 bases of the junction left unmatched. Germline values: CDR1 MNHNS, CDR2 SASEGT. Written as DNA, the CDR3 is TGTGCCAGCAGTGCCTTGGACAGGGGAGGTCAGCCCCAGCATTTT. Encoded protein: CASSALDRGGQPQHF.

The genes are TRBV19 and TRBJ2-5; tentative D call: TRBD2 (5 bases). Looked up from germline, CDR1 is LNHDA and CDR2 is SQIVND (reference sequence). The length of the CDR3 is 14 residues. The V gene lost 4 bases and the J gene lost 5 bases, with 14 bases spanning the gap. The CDR3 is CASSTRTGPETQYF. In DNA form, the CDR3 reads TGTGCCAGTAGTACCCGGACTGGCCCGGAGACCCAGTACTTC.

V and J are TRBV15 and TRBJ2-5; 7 positions agree with TRBD2. The CDR3 has 14 amino acids. In germline, CDR1 is LNHNV, CDR2 YYDKDF (reference sequence). The V gene end was trimmed by 1 base and the J gene end by 5 bases; junction bases not matched to a gene: 4. The CDR3 DNA sequence: TGTGCCACCAGCAGAGGGGAGGGGAAGGAGACCCAGTACTTC. It codes for CATSRGEGKETQYF.

The chain uses TRBV28 and TRBJ2-5; TRBD2 matches at 7 bases. Germline V gives CDR1 MDHEN, CDR2 SYDVKM. This CDR3 has 17 residues. V was clipped by 3 bases and J by 5 bases; unmatched bases: 15. The CDR3 region has the DNA TGTGCCAGCAGTTTCCCATCTCGACTAGCCTTGGGGGAGACCCAGTACTTC. Translating gives CASSFPSRLALGETQYF.

This chain joins TRBV28 and TRBJ2-1; D remains unclear. CDR1 and CDR2 from the germline V gene are MDHEN and SYDVKM. The CDR3 totals 12 residues. Trimming left V 3 bases short and J 7 bases short, with 7 bases between. The CDR3 region has the DNA TGTGCCAGCAGTTTCCCCAGGAATGAGCAGTTCTTC. Protein sequence: CASSFPRNEQFF.

The genes are TRBV7-6 and TRBJ1-2; the D is unclear. CDR1 is SGHVS, CDR2 FNYEAQ, per germline. V lost 5 bases and J lost 4, with 11 bases in between. The length of the CDR3 is 13 residues. CDR3 protein: CASSPSPFYGYTF. In nucleotides, the CDR3 is TGTGCCAGCAGCCCTTCTCCTTTCTATGGCTACACCTTC.

The chain uses TRBV9 and TRBJ2-7, with 9 bases matching TRBD2. The CDR3 length is 17 residues. V lost 6 bases and J lost 5; bases outside the gene matches: 18. The germline V gene encodes CDR1 SGDLS and CDR2 YYNGEE. The CDR3 DNA reads TGTGCCAGCAACAGACCTACGCGGTTAGCGGGAGTCCACGAGCAGTACTTC. This encodes CASNRPTRLAGVHEQYF.